The 15 T cell receptor beta chains below all came from one sample that was sequenced in a study of Ad26.COV2.S vaccination and SARS-CoV-2 variants (dated by TCRdb to 2020 to 2023). To prepare the library, the immunoSEQ multiplex PCR assay was applied. TCRdb took over this immuneACCESS table, retaining in-frame rearrangements with V and J assigned. Such tables are incomplete; in checked studies, under half of the missing clones stem from an unresolved V gene, and the remainder is unexplained. In this sample the table shows a few hundred thousand clones, about 89% of which occur a single time. The top ten clones comprise around 3% of the sample. The sample's treatment or condition label, in plain terms: 19 received Ad26.COV2.S at low or high dose, single or two shots; about 5 received placebo; per-sample allocation not given. For vaccine and placebo recipients, the sequenced repertoires came from samples collected on day 63 after the first injection.

Sequencing was performed on peripheral blood, taken in a trial of Ad26.COV2.S vaccine versus placebo. These receptors were obtained from a person aged 18-60 years who received the Ad26.COV2.S COVID-19 vaccine or a placebo.

This chain uses TRBV4-3 with TRBJ2-7; 11 bases map to TRBD1. Trimming cost V 4 bases and J 6 bases; bases outside gene matches: 8. Germline CDR1 and CDR2: LGHNA and YSLEER. The CDR3 totals 15 residues. Here the CDR3 reads CASSPLYGTGGEQYF. CDR3 DNA sequence: TGCGCCAGCAGCCCCCTATACGGGACAGGGGGCGAGCAGTACTTC.

The V call is TRBV5-5, the J call TRBJ1-2; D not resolved. Trimming removed 0 bases at V and 2 bases at J, with 8 bases between. Germline-derived CDR1 and CDR2 are SGHKS and YYEKEE (reference sequence). The CDR3 runs 14 residues. The CDR3 DNA follows: TGTGCCAGCAGCTTGGTAGAGACCAACTATGGCTACACCTTC. Its translation: CASSLVETNYGYTF. Filled out from reference TRBV5-5 and TRBJ1-2, the complete variable domain reads DAGVTQSPTHLIKTRGQQVTLRCSPISGHKSVSWYQQVLGQGPQFIFQYYEKEERGRGNFPDRFSARQFPNYSSELNVNALLLGDSALYLCASSLVETNYGYTFGSGTRLTVV.

The V call is TRBV18, the J call TRBJ2-1; weak D call: TRBD2 (5 bases). There are 14 residues in the CDR3. V lost 0 bases to trimming and J lost 11 bases, with 14 bases between them. The germline CDR1 and CDR2 sequences are KGHSH and LQKENI. CDR3 bases: TGTGCCAGCTCACCACCCAGCGGATTCGGCCAGCAGTTCTTC. It is translated as CASSPPSGFGQQFF.

V is TRBV24-1 and J is TRBJ2-5; TRBD2 matches at 8 bases. Germline CDR1 and CDR2: KGHDR and SFDVKD. The CDR3 runs 16 residues. Germline trimming cut 1 base from V and 5 bases from J; bases unmatched to any gene: 8. This chain's CDR3 is CATSDFGLAGTETQYF. CDR3 nucleotide sequence: TGTGCCACCAGTGATTTTGGACTAGCCGGTACCGAGACCCAGTACTTC.

CDR3: CASRATGGSEAFF. The CDR3 DNA reads TGTGCCAGCAGAGCCACAGGGGGATCTGAAGCTTTCTTT. J is TRBJ1-1 and V is TRBV7-8; TRBD1 matches 8 bases. Germline CDR1 SGHVS, CDR2 FQNEAQ. The length of the CDR3 is 13 residues. Trimming took 6 bases from V and 6 from J; bases not matched to a gene: 6.

CDR3 sequence (DNA): TGTGCCAGTACCTCACGCATGAACACTGAAGCTTTCTTT. Residues: CASTSRMNTEAFF. V usage is TRBV19 and J usage is TRBJ1-1; no firm D call. This CDR3 comprises 13 residues. Germline V gene lookup returns CDR1 LNHDA and CDR2 SQIVND (reference sequence). Trimming removed 7 bases at V and 0 bases at J, with 9 bases between. Based on the CDR3 plus reference TRBV19 and TRBJ1-1, the full variable domain is DGGITQSPKYLFRKEGQNVTLSCEQNLNHDAMYWYRQDPGQGLRLIYYSQIVNDFQKGDIAEGYSVSREKKESFPLTVTSAQKNPTAFYLCASTSRMNTEAFFGQGTRLTVV.

This clone has just a few counts. CDR3 loop: CSVSRSGEQYF. The CDR3 DNA is TGCAGCGTGTCTAGGAGTGGAGAGCAGTACTTC. The chain links TRBV29-1 to TRBJ2-7; D is unclear. This CDR3 is built from 11 residues. Germline CDR1 reads SQVTM; CDR2 reads ANQGSEA. Trimming stripped 6 bases from V and 7 bases from J, with 13 bases between.

The chain is built from TRBV7-7 and TRBJ2-2, with 13 bases fitting TRBD2. J gave up 1 base and V 5 bases, and 7 bases lay outside the gene matches. The length of the CDR3 is 18 residues. From germline, CDR1 is SSHAT and CDR2 FNYEAQ (reference sequence). The CDR3 nucleotides are TGTGCCAGCAGCCCCCTGGGACTAGCGGGACTGAACACCGGGGAGCTGTTTTTT. Its translation is CASSPLGLAGLNTGELFF.

This clone was found once. The chain joins TRBV5-1 to TRBJ1-6; 7 bases are a match to TRBD1. CDR3 length equals 18 residues. Trimming at V came to 3 bases and at J to 9 bases, leaving 18 bases not matched to a gene. Per germline, CDR1 SGHRS and CDR2 YFSETQ. The CDR3 DNA reads as TGCGCCAGCAGCTCCGGCGATACAGGGGCAAGCTGGGGTTCACCCCTCCACTTT. Translated, it gives CASSSGDTGASWGSPLHF.

The CDR3 spells CASSLVGLAGNQETQYF. As DNA, the CDR3 is TGTGCCAGCAGCTTAGTAGGGCTAGCGGGGAACCAAGAGACCCAGTACTTC. The J gene is TRBJ2-5, the V gene TRBV7-2, with 9 bases matching TRBD2. V shed 1 base and J 0 bases; nucleotides not matched to a gene: 6. Germline V gene data show CDR1 as SGHTA and CDR2 as FQGNSA. The CDR3 loop spans 17 amino acids.

This clone was found once. V gene TRBV19 combines with J gene TRBJ2-3; 8 bases fit TRBD2. V lost 5 bases and J lost 4; bases outside the gene matches: 14. CDR1 LNHDA and CDR2 SQIVND come from the germline V gene (reference sequence). This CDR3 spans 17 amino acids. CDR3 coding DNA: TGTGCCAGTAGTTCCTGGGGAGTAGCGGGAATGGCAGATACGCAGTATTTT. As protein: CASSSWGVAGMADTQYF.

The rearrangement joins TRBV2 to TRBJ2-7; 10 nucleotides agree with TRBD2. The CDR3 runs 15 residues. J lost 0 bases, V lost 6 bases, and 5 bases had no gene match. Germline loops: CDR1 SNHLY, CDR2 FYNNEI. CDR3 nucleotides: TGTGCCAGCAGAACGGGACTAGCGAGCTCCTACGAGCAGTACTTC. Protein product: CASRTGLASSYEQYF. Drawing the rest from reference TRBV2 and TRBJ2-7, the complete variable domain is EPEVTQTPSHQVTQMGQEVILRCVPISNHLYFYWYRQILGQKVEFLVSFYNNEISEKSEIFDDQFSVERPDGSNFTLKIRSTKLEDSAMYFCASRTGLASSYEQYFGPGTRLTVT.

The chain couples TRBV28 to TRBJ2-1; D uncertain. CDR1 is MDHEN and CDR2 is SYDVKM in the germline V gene. This CDR3 comprises 12 residues. Trimming removed 6 bases from V and 0 bases from J, with 3 bases in between. CDR3 sequence: CASSPSYNEQFF. CDR3 in DNA: TGTGCCAGCAGCCCCTCCTACAATGAGCAGTTCTTC.

The chain has TRBV29-1 and TRBJ2-1; the match to TRBD1 covers 9 bases. After removal of 7 bases from V and 8 bases from J, the junction contained 6 bases not matched to a gene. The CDR3 sequence is 12 residues long. Germline values: CDR1 SQVTM, CDR2 ANQGSEA. DNA for the CDR3: TGCAGCGCGGAACAGGGGGCGGATGAGCAGTTCTTC. It specifies CSAEQGADEQFF.

V gene TRBV7-9 combines with J gene TRBJ1-1, with a weak D call TRBD1 (6 bases). Trimming removed 1 base from V and 6 bases from J, with 15 bases in between. This CDR3 is 15 amino acids long. Germline-derived CDR1 and CDR2 are SEHNR and FQNEAQ (reference sequence). CDR3 nucleotides: TGTGCCAGCAGCTTAGGGGCGGGGGGCGAGGCTGAAGCTTTCTTT. This codes for CASSLGAGGEAEAFF.